The T cell receptor beta chain under discussion was sequenced for a study of cytomegalovirus exposure and HLA in healthy donors (dated by TCRdb to 2017 to 2019). For context, the study as a whole: An earlier analysis of about 560 of the donors reported around 280 Gb of sequence data and 117 million unique TCR beta sequences obtained from about 179 million T cells. Approximately 310 gigabases of sequencing data and tens of millions of unique TCR sequences were included in an early release covering 550 to 650 HLA-typed donors. Of the roughly 390 genotyped donors, around 81% fell in the genetic ancestry cluster associated with self-reported Caucasian donors. The study aimed to test whether signatures of past pathogen exposure could be identified by cataloging public T cell receptors. Using immunosequencing, the study profiled T cell repertoires from 666 subjects and related those repertoires to cytomegalovirus serostatus. In addition to the first cohort of roughly 670 subjects, a separate validation cohort of approximately 110 different subjects was used. To predict cytomegalovirus infection status, the study combined high-throughput TCR immunosequencing, statistical association of individual TCRs with disease status, and machine learning. To study patterns of TCR occurrence, a later analysis re-analyzed previously published TCR beta repertoires from several hundred donors and added high-resolution HLA genotyping. Rather than using new phenotypic data, the later analysis identified candidate immune exposures from TCR beta sequences and from how often those sequences occurred across donors. To decide whether each TCR beta V gene segment behaved as functional or pseudogenic, an earlier analysis of some 540 of the donors relied on high-throughput TCR beta sequencing. Donor age, sex, ethnicity and CMV serostatus were compiled together with the repertoire data. A later genetic analysis used genome-wide SNP genotypes for about three fifths of the 666 donors, treating that subset as a discovery cohort. All discovery cohort repertoires had been generated on a single sequencing platform. Both class I and class II loci were covered by HLA typing, at four-digit resolution. Typing coverage differed by locus: A, B, C, DRB1 and DQB1 were typed in about 629-640 donors, DQA1 in about 500, DPA1 in nearly 610, and DPB1 in just under 490. Because of strong linkage in the cohort, roughly five DR-DQ haplotypes were treated as single units for association and clustering. Among around 400 genotyped donors of the cohort, an average of around 220,000 unique TCR beta nucleotide sequences was sequenced per donor, of which about 19% were non-productive.

The cohort was made up of 666 healthy bone marrow donors. At the time of sampling, all cohort members were nominally healthy, though unrecorded immune exposures were likely present. The donor was CMV seropositive and was included in the group of 290 or so seropositive cohort members. A peripheral blood sample was collected from each donor, and TCR beta sequencing was performed on peripheral blood mononuclear cells. Genomic DNA was extracted from the blood cell samples with the Qiagen DNeasy Blood Extraction Kit. Library prep was done by the immunoSEQ multiplex PCR assay. For the multiplex PCR, a mixture combining 60 forward primers for TCR Vbeta segments and 13 reverse primers for TCR Jbeta segments was used. A multiplex PCR assay on genomic DNA amplified the CDR3 region of rearranged TCR beta genes. The amplified TCR beta libraries were sequenced on the Illumina HiSeq System as 87-base-pair reads. On the study's bioinformatics: A later analysis tallied about 77 million unique TCR beta chains across the 650 to 750 repertoires, and about 12 million of those chains were shared by two or more donors. A nearest-neighbor algorithm error-corrected the raw reads and collapsed the reads into unique sequences, merging closely related sequences to remove PCR and sequencing errors. Alignment of CDR3 sequences to IMGT reference sequences was used to assign V, D and J gene segments. Each retained sequence needed at least a six-nucleotide match to both a V gene segment and a J gene segment. A rearrangement counted as productive if the CDR3 had no stop codons and remained in frame with V and J, and every other rearrangement counted as non-productive. CDR3 was defined according to IMGT convention as the region running from the second conserved V-encoded cysteine to the conserved J-encoded phenylalanine. The earlier analysis of about 590 of the donors excluded sequences that lacked an unambiguous match to a single V gene segment. In an earlier analysis of approximately 500 of the donors, a V segment was called functional when productive rearrangements were above 56.7%, and segregating when the standard deviation between donors exceeded 5%. A statistical classification framework was built for diagnosing cytomegalovirus status from the catalog of TCR beta chain sequences. V and J gene assignment, in a later analysis, came from comparing TCR nucleotide sequences with IMGT/GENE-DB human TR gene sequences. The TCRdist pipeline was used in a later analysis to assign CDR3 sequences and most-parsimonious VDJ recombination scenarios. In a later analysis, each TCR beta chain was defined by its CDR3 amino acid sequence together with its V-gene family, and reads lacking a unique V-gene family were excluded. In a later analysis, some 600 highly shared, low-generation-probability nucleotide sequences were removed to address suspected cross-contamination and a sequencing artifact. In a later analysis, a clonal expansion index for each public chain was calculated from normalized within-repertoire ranks of inferred template counts. Generation probabilities in a later analysis came from a VDJ recombination model fitted to out-of-frame rearrangements, and those results were checked against IGoR. Hypergeometric tests were used in a later analysis to score TCR-TCR, TCR-HLA and TCR-CMV co-occurrence, with a repertoire-size bias correction applied to the TCR pairs. A later analysis estimated false discovery rates by permuting HLA or CMV assignments 20 times. In a later analysis, co-occurring TCRs were grouped using DBSCAN, and TCRdist sequence similarity was added for clustering within HLA-allele-positive subsets. Co-occurrence clustering excluded repertoires with fewer than 30,000 or more than 120,000 public chains, plus five with anomalous nucleotide sharing. In its TCRdb copy, this immuneACCESS table keeps in-frame sequences only and misses some clones. Where compared with another copy, unresolved V genes explain less than half of these, and the others have no known cause. V and J calls and clone size come straight from that table; D and trimming were deduced from the DNA. For this sample there are some 170,000 clones; roughly 80% appear just once. In total, the top ten clones hold about 10% of the sample.

Compared with germline, V lacks 0 bases and J lacks 0 bases; bases without a gene match: 0. The CDR3 goes from the cysteine to the phenylalanine over 14 residues. Here the CDR3 DNA is all that survives: 42 bases in frame from base 1. CDR1 is given as SGDLS and CDR2 as YYNGEE, both from the germline V gene. Regarding this clone: No antigen is known for it. No much larger clonotype is one base removed from it; base qualities were not supplied.

General study outcomes and caveats: An earlier analysis of 450 to 750 of the donors showed that most TCR beta V segments appeared in productive rearrangements either about 90% or about 30% of the time, which broadly matched IMGT annotations. A later analysis found that TCR association rates varied across HLA loci, with DRB1 alleles showing the most associated TCRs and HLA-C alleles the fewest. According to a later analysis, parvovirus B19, influenza, CMV and Epstein-Barr virus appeared linked to several top co-occurrence clusters. Most TCR sequences were observed very rarely across donors, whereas some public TCRs were present in many individuals. The study listed approximately 150 TCR beta chains as associated with cytomegalovirus. Roughly uniform sequencing depth across donors was assumed in presence/absence analyses, although this assumption may not hold. In both the original and validation cohorts, the classifier was reported to diagnose cytomegalovirus status with high specificity and sensitivity. In vitro tests confirmed that three of the cytomegalovirus-associated TCR beta chains recognize cytomegalovirus antigens. For the cohort, immune exposure information was limited to CMV serostatus. Compared with the 666-donor mean, donors in an Asian-associated ancestry cluster had fewer N-insertions in productive TCRs, according to a later genetic analysis. Some IMGT-functional V segments, including TRBV6-2 and TRBV6-3, could not be distinguished by the 87-base-pair reads and were therefore excluded. Compared with equally common non-associated chains, HLA-associated TCR beta chains in a later analysis were more clonally expanded and had lower generation probabilities. In a later genetic analysis, a missense DCLRE1C variant was associated with V-gene and J-gene trimming of TCR beta chains, and the association was replicated in an independent cohort. The sequencing pipeline was judged likely to have produced a cluster of highly shared sequence variants as a technical artifact. Linkage disequilibrium might explain the correlated functional status among segregating V segments, but an unknown experimental factor could not be ruled out. Strong co-occurrence of HLA alleles, especially DR and DQ, made assigning TCR associations to individual alleles difficult. Because HLA typing was missing for some donors at each locus, association tests included only the typed subset. The authors suggested that the approach could potentially be generalized to other disease states and immunological phenotypes. A further reported finding was that TCR beta sequences accurately predicted the HLA-A and HLA-B alleles for most subjects in the first cohort. The cohort was sequenced for TCR beta chains only, and without alpha or paired-chain data the features that could be detected were limited. The earlier analysis of 450 to 700 of the donors excluded some 15 rarely observed V segments, including chromosome 9 orphons, because counts were too low. At a false discovery rate of 0.05, a later analysis linked around 15,000 TCR beta sequences to specific HLA alleles. A later analysis found that most CMV-associated TCR beta chains appeared HLA-restricted, with HLA associations seemingly driven largely by CMV exposure.

The TCR was taken from a man in his forties or fifties in good health and CMV-seropositive. The V and J genes are TRBV9 and TRBJ2-7; 7 of the junction bases match TRBD2. Source material: PBMCs. The bases read TGTGCCAGCAGCGTAGGACTAGCCTCCTACGAGCAGTACTTC. It codes for CASSVGLASYEQYF.